Below are 11 T cell receptor beta chains sequenced from a single sample in a study of blood T cell repertoires in COVID-19. Data came from immunoSEQ multiplex PCR; TCRdb stores just in-frame clones and leaves some out. The sample includes around 200,000 clones, more than 75% of them seen just once. Sequenced input: peripheral blood. The origin of the receptors is an elderly woman with acute or convalescent COVID-19.

This chain uses TRBV9 with TRBJ1-2; D uncertain. There are 13 residues in the CDR3. The germline V gene has CDR1 SGDLS and CDR2 YYNGEE. V was trimmed by 3 bases and J by 7 bases, leaving 13 bases between them. CDR3 sequence reads: CASSGTRNIGYTF. CDR3 bases: TGTGCCAGCAGCGGAACGAGAAATATTGGCTACACCTTC. Full variable domain (outside the CDR3, taken from reference TRBV9 and TRBJ1-2): DSGVTQTPKHLITATGQRVTLRCSPRSGDLSVYWYQQSLDQGLQFLIQYYNGEERAKGNILERFSAQQFPDLHSELNLSSLELGDSALYFCASSGTRNIGYTFGSGTRLTVV.

This clone was detected a few times. CDR3 coding DNA: TGTGCCAGCAGCTTAGCAGGGCAGGGGAGTGGGGCTTTCTTT. Translated, it gives CASSLAGQGSGAFF. The chain combines TRBV7-2 with TRBJ1-1, with a possible D match to TRBD1 (6 bases). The CDR3 contains 14 residues. Germline V gene sequence: CDR1 SGHTA, CDR2 FQGNSA. V was pared by 0 bases and J by 11 bases, with 16 bases between.

This chain connects TRBV7-8 to TRBJ2-3, with D hard to call. The CDR3 covers 15 residues. V lost 7 bases and J lost 0, with 14 bases in between. CDR1 and CDR2 (germline): SGHVS, FQNEAQ. This CDR3 is CASTPGWSSTDTQYF. The CDR3 nucleotides read TGTGCCAGCACCCCAGGTTGGTCTAGCACAGATACGCAGTATTTT.

V usage is TRBV7-2 and J usage is TRBJ2-6; D may be TRBD1 (6 bases). The CDR3 runs 17 residues. V lost 3 bases to trimming and J lost 0 bases, with 12 bases between them. Germline V CDR1 and CDR2: SGHTA, FQGNSA. As DNA, the CDR3 is TGTGCCAGCAGCTTCGACAGGATGCGCTCTGGGGCCAACGTCCTGACTTTC. Amino acids: CASSFDRMRSGANVLTF.

The chain recombines TRBV28 with TRBJ1-2, with TRBD1 matching over 7 bases. Germline V gives CDR1 MDHEN, CDR2 SYDVKM. The CDR3 has 13 residues. With 5 bases clipped from V and 7 bases from J, the junction kept 7 bases outside the gene matches. CDR3 nucleotides: TGTGCCAGCAGTGGGACAGTTTTTAGTGGCTACACCTTC. It yields the protein CASSGTVFSGYTF.

The V gene is TRBV4-1, the J gene TRBJ2-2; a weak D match, TRBD1 (6 bases). The germline CDR1 and CDR2 sequences are MGHRA and YSYEKL. The CDR3 has 15 residues. Trimming cost V 1 base and J 4 bases, with 10 bases left between them. CDR3 loop: CASSQGRGGTGELFF. CDR3 DNA sequence: TGCGCCAGCAGCCAAGGTAGAGGGGGCACCGGGGAGCTGTTTTTT.

This clone was counted between two and nine times. V gene TRBV7-6 combines with J gene TRBJ1-1, with 8 bases matching TRBD1. V lost 2 bases and J lost 5; bases outside the gene matches: 16. The CDR3 is made up of 18 amino acids. Germline V gene sequence: CDR1 SGHVS, CDR2 FNYEAQ. The CDR3 DNA reads as TGTGCCAGCAGCTTAATAACGGGGGCAGGGGGCCTTGGGACTGAAGCTTTCTTT. It specifies CASSLITGAGGLGTEAFF.

The chain joins TRBV19 to TRBJ2-6, with a weak D call TRBD2 (5 bases). The CDR3 consists of 18 residues. V lost 3 bases to trimming and J lost 4 bases, with 19 bases between them. CDR1 and CDR2 from the germline V gene are LNHDA and SQIVND (reference sequence). The CDR3 DNA follows: TGTGCCAGTAGTATCGCGGGTTTGGGAAAAACCGGGGCCAACGTCCTGACTTTC. Its protein is CASSIAGLGKTGANVLTF.

The DNA of the CDR3 is TGTGCCAGCACCGGACAGACCTACGAGCAGTACTTC. Translating it yields CASTGQTYEQYF. The rearrangement links TRBV2 to TRBJ2-7; D is possibly TRBD1 (6 bases). CDR1 SNHLY and CDR2 FYNNEI come from the germline V gene. CDR3 length: 12 residues. Trimming shortened V by 7 bases and J by 2 bases, and 9 bases separated the two germline ends.

The chain couples TRBV25-1 to TRBJ2-1; 7 bases map to TRBD1. The germline gives CDR1 MGHDK, CDR2 SYGVNS. The V segment lost 7 bases and the J segment 1 base; nucleotides outside the gene matches: 4. The CDR3 has 14 amino acids. This CDR3 is CASKDRESYNEQFF. DNA of the CDR3: TGTGCCAGCAAAGACAGGGAGTCCTACAATGAGCAGTTCTTC.

The chain combines TRBV28 with TRBJ1-1; D is uncertain. Trimming removed 5 bases from V and 7 bases from J, with 11 bases in between. The CDR3 totals 12 residues. Germline assignment: CDR1 MDHEN and CDR2 SYDVKM. CDR3: CASSLLMVEAFF. The CDR3 DNA follows: TGTGCCAGCAGTCTCCTAATGGTTGAAGCTTTCTTT.